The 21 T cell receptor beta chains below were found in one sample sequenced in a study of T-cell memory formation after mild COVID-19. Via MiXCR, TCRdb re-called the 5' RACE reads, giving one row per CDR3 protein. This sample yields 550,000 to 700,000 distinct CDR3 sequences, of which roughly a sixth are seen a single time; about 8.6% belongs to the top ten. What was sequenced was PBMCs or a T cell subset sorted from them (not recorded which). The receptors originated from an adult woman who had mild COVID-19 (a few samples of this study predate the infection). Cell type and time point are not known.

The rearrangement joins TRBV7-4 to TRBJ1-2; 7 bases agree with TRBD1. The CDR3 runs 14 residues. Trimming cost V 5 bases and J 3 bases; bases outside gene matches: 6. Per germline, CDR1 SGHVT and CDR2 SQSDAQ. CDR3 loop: CASSLDREHYGYTF. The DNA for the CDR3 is TGTGCCAGCAGCCTAGACAGGGAACACTATGGCTACACCTTC.

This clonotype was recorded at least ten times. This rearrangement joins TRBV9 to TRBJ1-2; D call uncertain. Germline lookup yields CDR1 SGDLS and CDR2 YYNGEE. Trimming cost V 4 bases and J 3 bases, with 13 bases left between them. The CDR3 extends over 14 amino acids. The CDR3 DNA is TGTGCCAGCAGCCCCTCCACAGTACACTATGGCTACACCTTC. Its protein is CASSPSTVHYGYTF.

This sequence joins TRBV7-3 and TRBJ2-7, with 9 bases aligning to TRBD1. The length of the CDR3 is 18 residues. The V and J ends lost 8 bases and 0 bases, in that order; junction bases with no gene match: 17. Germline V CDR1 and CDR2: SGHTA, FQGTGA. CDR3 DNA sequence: TGTGCCAGCGCCGCCGGGACAGGGAATCCGTATGGCTCCTACGAGCAGTACTTC. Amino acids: CASAAGTGNPYGSYEQYF.

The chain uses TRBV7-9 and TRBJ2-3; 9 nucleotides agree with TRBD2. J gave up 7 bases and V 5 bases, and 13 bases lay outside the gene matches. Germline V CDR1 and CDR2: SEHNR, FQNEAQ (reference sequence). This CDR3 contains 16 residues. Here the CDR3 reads CASSSATSGGWYTQYF. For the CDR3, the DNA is TGTGCCAGCAGCAGTGCGACTAGCGGAGGCTGGTATACGCAGTATTTT.

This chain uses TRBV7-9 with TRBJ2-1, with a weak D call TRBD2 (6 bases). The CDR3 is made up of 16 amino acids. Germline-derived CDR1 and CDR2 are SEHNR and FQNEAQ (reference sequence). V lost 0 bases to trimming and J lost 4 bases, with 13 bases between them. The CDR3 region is CASSLARPGRYNEQFF. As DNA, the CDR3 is TGTGCCAGCAGCTTAGCGCGGCCAGGGAGGTACAATGAGCAGTTCTTC.

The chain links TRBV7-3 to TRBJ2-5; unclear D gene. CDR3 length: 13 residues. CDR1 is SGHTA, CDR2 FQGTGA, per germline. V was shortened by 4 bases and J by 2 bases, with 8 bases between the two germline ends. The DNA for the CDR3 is TGTGCCAGCAGCTCTCAGCCACAAGAGACCCAGTACTTC. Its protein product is CASSSQPQETQYF.

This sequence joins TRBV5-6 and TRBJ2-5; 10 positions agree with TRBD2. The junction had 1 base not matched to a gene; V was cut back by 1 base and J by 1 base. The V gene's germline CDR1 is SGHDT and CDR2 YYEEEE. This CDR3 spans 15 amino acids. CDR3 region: CASSLSGGAQETQYF. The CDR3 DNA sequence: TGTGCCAGCAGCTTGAGCGGGGGGGCCCAAGAGACCCAGTACTTC.

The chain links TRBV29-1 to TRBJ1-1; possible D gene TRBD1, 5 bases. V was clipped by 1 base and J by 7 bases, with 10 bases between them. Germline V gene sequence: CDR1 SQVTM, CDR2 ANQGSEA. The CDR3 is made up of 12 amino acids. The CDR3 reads CSVEGGGGEAFF. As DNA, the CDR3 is TGCAGCGTTGAAGGGGGCGGAGGTGAAGCTTTCTTT.

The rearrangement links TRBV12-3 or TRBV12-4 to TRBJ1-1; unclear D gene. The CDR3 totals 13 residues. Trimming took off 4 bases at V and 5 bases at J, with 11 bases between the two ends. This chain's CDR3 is CASSSRGRTEAFF. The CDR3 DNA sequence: TGTGCCAGCAGTTCACGAGGGCGGACTGAAGCTTTCTTT.

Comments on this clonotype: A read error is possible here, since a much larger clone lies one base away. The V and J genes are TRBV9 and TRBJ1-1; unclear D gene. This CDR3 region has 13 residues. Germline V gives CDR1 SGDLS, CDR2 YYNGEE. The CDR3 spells CASSVELNTETFF. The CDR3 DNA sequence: TGTGCCAGCAGCGTAGAACTGAACACTGAAACTTTCTTT.

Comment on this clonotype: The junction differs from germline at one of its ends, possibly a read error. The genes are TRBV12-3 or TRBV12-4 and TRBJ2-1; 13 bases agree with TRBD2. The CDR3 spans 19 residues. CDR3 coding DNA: TGTGCCAACAGTTTATCTACGGGACTAGCGGGAAACTTCCGGAATGAGCAGTTCTTC. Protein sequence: CANSLSTGLAGNFRNEQFF.

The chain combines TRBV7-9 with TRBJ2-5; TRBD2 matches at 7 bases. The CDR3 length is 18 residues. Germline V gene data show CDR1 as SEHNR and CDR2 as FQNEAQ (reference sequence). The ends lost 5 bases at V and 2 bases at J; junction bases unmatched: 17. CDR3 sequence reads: CASSRGRGTGGRQETQYF. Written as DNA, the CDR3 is TGTGCCAGCAGCCGGGGCCGGGGAACGGGAGGAAGGCAAGAGACCCAGTACTTC.

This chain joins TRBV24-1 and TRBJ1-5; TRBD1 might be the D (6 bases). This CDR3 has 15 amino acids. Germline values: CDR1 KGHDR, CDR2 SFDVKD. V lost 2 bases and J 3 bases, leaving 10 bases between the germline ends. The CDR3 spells CATSDSRDINQPQHF. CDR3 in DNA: TGTGCCACCAGTGATTCTAGGGACATCAATCAGCCCCAGCATTTT.

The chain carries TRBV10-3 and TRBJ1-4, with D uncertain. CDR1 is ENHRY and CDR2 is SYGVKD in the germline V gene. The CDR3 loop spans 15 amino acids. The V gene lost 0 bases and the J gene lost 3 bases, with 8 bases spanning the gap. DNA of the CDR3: TGTGCCATCAGTGAGTCTGGGCCGTCTAATGAAAAACTGTTTTTT. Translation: CAISESGPSNEKLFF.

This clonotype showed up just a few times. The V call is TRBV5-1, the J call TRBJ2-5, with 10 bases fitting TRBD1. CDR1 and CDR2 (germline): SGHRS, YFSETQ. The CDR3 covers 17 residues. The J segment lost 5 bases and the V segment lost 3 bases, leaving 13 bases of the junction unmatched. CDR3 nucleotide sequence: TGCGCCAGCAGCTGGGGATTGGGGACAGGGGCGAGCGAGACCCAGTACTTC. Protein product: CASSWGLGTGASETQYF. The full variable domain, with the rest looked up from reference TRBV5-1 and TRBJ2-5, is KAGVTQTPRYLIKTRGQQVTLSCSPISGHRSVSWYQQTPGQGLQFLFEYFSETQRNKGNFPGRFSGRQFSNSRSEMNVSTLELGDSALYLCASSWGLGTGASETQYFGPGTRLLVL.

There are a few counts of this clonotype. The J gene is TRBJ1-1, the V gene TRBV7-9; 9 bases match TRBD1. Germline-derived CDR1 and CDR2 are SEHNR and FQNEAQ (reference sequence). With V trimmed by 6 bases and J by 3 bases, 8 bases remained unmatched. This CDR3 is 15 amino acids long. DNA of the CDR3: TGTGCCAGCAGTCCAGACAGGGGGGTCTACACTGAAGCTTTCTTT. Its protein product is CASSPDRGVYTEAFF.

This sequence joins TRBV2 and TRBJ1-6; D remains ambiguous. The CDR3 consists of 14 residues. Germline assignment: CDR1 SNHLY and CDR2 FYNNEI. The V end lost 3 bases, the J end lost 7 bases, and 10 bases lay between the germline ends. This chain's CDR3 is CASSDEMVNSPLHF. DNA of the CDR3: TGTGCCAGCAGTGATGAGATGGTGAATTCACCCCTCCACTTT.

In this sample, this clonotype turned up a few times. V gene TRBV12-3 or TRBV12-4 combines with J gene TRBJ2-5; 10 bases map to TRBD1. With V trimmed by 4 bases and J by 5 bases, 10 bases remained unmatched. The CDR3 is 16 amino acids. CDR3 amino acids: CASSSSGTGVGETQYF. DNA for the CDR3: TGTGCCAGCAGTTCCTCCGGGACAGGGGTTGGTGAGACCCAGTACTTC.

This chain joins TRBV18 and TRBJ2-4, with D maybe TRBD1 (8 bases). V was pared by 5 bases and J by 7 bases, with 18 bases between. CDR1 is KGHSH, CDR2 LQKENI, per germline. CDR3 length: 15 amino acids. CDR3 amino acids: CASSSGTGGGNIQYF. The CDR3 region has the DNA TGTGCCAGCTCAAGCGGGACAGGAGGGGGGAACATTCAGTACTTC.

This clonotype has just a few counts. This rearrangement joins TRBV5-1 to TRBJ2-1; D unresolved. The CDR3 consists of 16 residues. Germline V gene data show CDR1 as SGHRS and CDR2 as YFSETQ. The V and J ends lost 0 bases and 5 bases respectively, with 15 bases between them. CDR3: CASSLDSPRLNNEQFF. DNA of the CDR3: TGCGCCAGCAGCTTGGACAGCCCCCGACTTAACAATGAGCAGTTCTTC.

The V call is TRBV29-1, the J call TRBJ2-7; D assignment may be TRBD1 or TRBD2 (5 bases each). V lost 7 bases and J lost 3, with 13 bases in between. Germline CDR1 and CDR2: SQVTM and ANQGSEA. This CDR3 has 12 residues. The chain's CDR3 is CSGGTADYEQYF. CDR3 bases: TGCAGCGGAGGGACGGCCGACTACGAGCAGTACTTC.